Described below is a single T cell receptor beta chain sequence and its context. Its target is unknown. These data originate in a study of T cells in Graves' hyperthyroidism and ophthalmopathy. Study results and limitations: Ophthalmopathy and stable hyperthyroidism were told apart by a 13 V-J model. Blood also carried most thyroid clonotypes expanded above 0.001.

V lost 5 bases and J 5 bases, leaving 6 bases between the germline ends. The CDR3 covers 12 residues. Looked up from germline, CDR1 is SEHNR and CDR2 is FQNEAQ (reference sequence). Graves' hyperthyroidism was deemed stable absent ophthalmopathy progression within 18 months. There were TCR beta CDR3 regions amplified from RNA transcripts. First-round RT-PCR targeting the TCR CDR3 was performed with the HTBI primer set. Via MiXCR, TCRdb re-called the multiplex PCR reads, giving one row per CDR3 protein. The top ten clones hold around 8% of a sample with 500,000 to 600,000 distinct CDR3 sequences, 46% of them seen once.

The chain uses TRBV7-9 and TRBJ1-4; D unresolved. Sequenced: peripheral blood or thyroid tissue (not recorded which). This sequence originates from a woman aged 18-35 years with Graves' hyperthyroidism. This CDR3 is CASSAGNEKLFF. In DNA, the CDR3 is TGTGCCAGCAGCGCCGGGAATGAAAAACTGTTTTTT.